Included here is one T cell receptor (beta chain) sequence, with context. This entry is derived from a study of cytomegalovirus exposure and HLA in healthy donors. PCR involved 60 Vbeta and 13 Jbeta primers. TCRdb's table, derived via immunoSEQ multiplex PCR, lists solely in-frame clones and lacks some. Of around 93,000 clones in the sample, around four fifths were seen once. Sequences were obtained from PBMCs. This clonotype originated in a young man in good health and CMV-seropositive.

CDR3 sequence: CASSRRVRVGEAFF. Here the CDR3 DNA reads TGTGCCAGCAGTCGCCGGGTACGGGTCGGTGAAGCTTTCTTT. The rearrangement links TRBV28 to TRBJ1-1; unclear D gene. CDR1 MDHEN and CDR2 SYDVKM come from the germline V gene. The CDR3 runs to 14 residues. V was pared by 5 bases and J by 7 bases, with 17 bases between. Drawing the rest from reference TRBV28 and TRBJ1-1, the complete variable domain is DVKVTQSSRYLVKRTGEKVFLECVQDMDHENMFWYRQDPGLGLRLIYFSYDVKMKEKGDIPEGYSVSREKKERFSLILESASTNQTSMYLCASSRRVRVGEAFFGQGTRLTVV.